This is a list of T cell receptor beta chains from one sample in a study of cytomegalovirus exposure and HLA in healthy donors. Repertoires were generated with immunoSEQ multiplex PCR, while TCRdb's copy carries only in-frame clones and drops some. The table has fewer than 150,000 clones, about 78% seen once. Input material: PBMCs. Receptor source: a woman between 35 and 50 years old in good health and CMV-seropositive. Each CDR3 is given with its conserved first and last residue. The D gene is left open where the match is weak. Rows give clone size only sometimes, using once, few, many, or a class for an expanded clone.

D	V	size	J	CDR3	DNA
TRBD1	TRBV7-2	once	TRBJ1-2	CASSPRGQFGGYTF	TGTGCCAGCAGCCCCAGGGGACAGTTCGGGGGCTACACCTTC
.	TRBV11-2	.	TRBJ1-1	CASSLWGQRNTEAFF	TGTGCCAGCAGCCTATGGGGGCAGAGGAACACTGAAGCTTTCTTT
TRBD2	TRBV6-5	.	TRBJ2-7	CASSYSLTSGGYEQYF	TGTGCCAGCAGTTACTCCCTGACTAGCGGGGGGTACGAGCAGTACTTC
.	TRBV7-9	few	TRBJ1-5	CASSRDFQSQHF	TGTGCCAGCAGCAGGGACTTCCAGTCCCAGCATTTT
.	TRBV6-1	.	TRBJ1-1	CASSPQGNTEAFF	TGTGCCAGCAGTCCACAGGGGAACACTGAAGCTTTCTTT
.	TRBV11-3	.	TRBJ2-5	CASSPTGRETQYF	TGTGCCAGCAGCCCGACAGGGAGGGAGACCCAGTACTTC
TRBD1	TRBV7-9	.	TRBJ1-1	CASSTDRGLTEAFF	TGTGCCAGCAGCACGGACAGGGGGCTCACTGAAGCTTTCTTT
.	TRBV2	.	TRBJ2-5	CATSAGNRETQYF	TGTGCCACCTCGGCGGGTAATAGAGAGACCCAGTACTTC
.	TRBV10-3	.	TRBJ2-5	CATGEGTQYF	TGTGCCACGGGTGAGGGGACCCAGTACTTC
TRBD1	TRBV5-1	.	TRBJ1-2	CASSRAGTGAPLGGYTF	TGCGCCAGCAGCAGAGCCGGGACAGGGGCACCGCTGGGTGGCTACACCTTC
.	TRBV6-5	.	TRBJ2-5	CASSPVGGKGETQYF	TGTGCCAGTTCCCCGGTCGGAGGGAAGGGGGAGACCCAGTACTTC
.	TRBV7-2	.	TRBJ2-2	CASRQRGTANTGELFF	TGTGCCAGCAGGCAGAGGGGGACCGCGAACACCGGGGAGCTGTTTTTT
.	TRBV12-5	.	TRBJ1-5	CASGLPQVDQPQHF	TGTGCTAGTGGTTTGCCACAGGTAGATCAGCCCCAGCATTTT
.	TRBV7-2	.	TRBJ2-2	CASSFSRDTPTGELFF	TGTGCCAGCAGCTTCTCCAGGGATACCCCTACCGGGGAGCTGTTTTTT
TRBD1	TRBV19	.	TRBJ2-1	CASSPRGLTYNEQFF	TGTGCCAGTAGTCCCAGGGGGCTGACCTACAATGAGCAGTTCTTC
TRBD2	TRBV13	.	TRBJ2-5	CASSLGGGGEKETQYF	TGTGCCAGCAGCTTAGGCGGCGGGGGGGAAAAGGAGACCCAGTACTTC
TRBD1	TRBV7-2	few	TRBJ1-1	CASSTSSGTGVRAFF	TGTGCCAGCAGCACCTCCTCCGGGACAGGGGTACGAGCTTTCTTT
TRBD2	TRBV4-1	.	TRBJ2-1	CASRQGLAGDNEQFF	TGCGCCAGCAGGCAAGGCCTAGCGGGGGATAATGAGCAGTTCTTC
.	TRBV2	.	TRBJ1-1	CARTLGQGRSNTEAFF	TGTGCTCGTACCTTGGGGCAGGGGCGGTCGAACACTGAAGCTTTCTTT
TRBD1	TRBV5-1	.	TRBJ1-1	CASSHGTGYMNTEAFF	TGCGCCAGCAGCCACGGGACAGGGTACATGAACACTGAAGCTTTCTTT
.	TRBV7-2	.	TRBJ2-3	CASSLAGGRTDTQYF	TGTGCCAGCAGCTTAGCGGGGGGGCGTACAGATACGCAGTATTTT
.	TRBV28	medium-sized	TRBJ1-1	CATTDLALNTEAFF	TGTGCCACCACAGACCTAGCCTTGAACACTGAAGCTTTCTTT
.	TRBV7-2	few	TRBJ1-1	CASSDGLGMNTEAFF	TGTGCCAGCAGCGACGGACTAGGAATGAACACTGAAGCTTTCTTT
.	TRBV7-7	few	TRBJ1-6	CASGPGSYSPLHF	TGTGCCAGCGGTCCAGGATCGTATTCACCCCTCCACTTT
TRBD1	TRBV11-2	.	TRBJ2-1	CASSLDHATGVYNEQFF	TGTGCCAGCAGCTTAGATCATGCGACAGGGGTCTACAATGAGCAGTTCTTC
TRBD2	TRBV29-1	few	TRBJ2-3	CSAAGTSGGDSTDTQYF	TGCAGCGCAGCCGGGACTAGCGGGGGGGACAGCACAGATACGCAGTATTTT
.	TRBV9	.	TRBJ1-2	CASSGTRHYGYTF	TGTGCCAGCAGCGGGACACGACATTATGGCTACACCTTC
.	TRBV4-1	.	TRBJ1-1	CASSQDPQGNTEAFF	TGCGCCAGCAGCCAAGATCCACAGGGGAACACTGAAGCTTTCTTT
TRBD2	TRBV12-5	.	TRBJ2-3	CASGPLGGGTQYF	TGTGCTAGTGGTCCGTTGGGCGGGGGGACGCAGTATTTT
TRBD1	TRBV7-2	.	TRBJ2-7	CASSPTRDRVYEQYF	TGTGCCAGCAGCCCGACACGGGACAGGGTCTACGAGCAGTACTTC
.	TRBV27	few	TRBJ1-1	CASTYNLNTEAFF	TGTGCCAGCACTTACAACCTGAACACTGAAGCTTTCTTT